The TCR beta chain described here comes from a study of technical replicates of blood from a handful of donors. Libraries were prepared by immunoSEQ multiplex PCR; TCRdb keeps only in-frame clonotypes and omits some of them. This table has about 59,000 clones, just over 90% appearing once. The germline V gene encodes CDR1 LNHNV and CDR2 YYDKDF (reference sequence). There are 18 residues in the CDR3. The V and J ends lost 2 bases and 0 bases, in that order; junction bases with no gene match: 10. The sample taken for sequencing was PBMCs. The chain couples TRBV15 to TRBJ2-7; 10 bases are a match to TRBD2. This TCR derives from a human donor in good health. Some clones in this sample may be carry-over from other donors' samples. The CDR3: CATSRTSGRASSSYEQYF. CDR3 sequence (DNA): TGTGCCACCAGCAGAACCAGCGGGAGGGCCTCTAGCTCCTACGAGCAGTACTTC.